A single sample gave rise to the 27 T cell receptor beta chains below, sequenced in a study of T cell responses to AZD1222 COVID-19 vaccine. Using immunoSEQ multiplex PCR, the repertoire was profiled, and TCRdb retains in-frame clones only, with some absent. The sample yields about 86,000 clones, about 72% seen once. The material was peripheral blood, obtained on day 0 of AZD1222 vaccination. The receptor source for this set is an adult in good health.

This clone was counted only a few times. The chain employs TRBV6-1 and TRBJ1-1, with D maybe TRBD1 (5 bases). CDR1 is MNHNS and CDR2 is SASEGT in the germline V gene. Between the trimmed V and J ends, which lost 2 bases and 11 bases, there was a span of 6 bases. The CDR3 is 10 residues long. Here the CDR3 DNA reads TGTGCCAGCAGTGAACGGGGGGCTTTCTTT. Its translation is CASSERGAFF.

Concerning this clone: One end of the junction varies from germline; a read error may be responsible. The rearrangement links TRBV3-1 (or the pseudogene TRBV3-2) to TRBJ1-2, with D tentatively TRBD1 (6 bases). The CDR3 extends over 12 amino acids. Per the germline V gene, CDR1 is LGHDT and CDR2 is YNNKEL (reference sequence). The CDR3 sequence: CASNQRGLGYTF. The CDR3 DNA follows: TGTGCCAGCAACCAACGGGGGCTTGGCTACACCTTC.

The gene calls are TRBV27 and TRBJ2-5; D is unclear. The CDR3 has 14 residues. Trimming shortened V by 3 bases and J by 1 base, and 9 bases separated the two germline ends. Germline lookup yields CDR1 MNHEY and CDR2 SMNVEV (reference sequence). CDR3 DNA: TGTGCCAGCAGTTTGTTCGGGCTCCAAGAGACCCAGTACTTC. This sequence encodes CASSLFGLQETQYF.

This clone has just a few counts. The chain recombines TRBV30 with TRBJ2-3; D possibly corresponds to TRBD1 (6 bases). The CDR3 length is 15 residues. The ends were cut back, 2 bases at V and 2 bases at J, with 14 bases in the middle. Per the germline V gene, CDR1 is GTSNPN and CDR2 is SVGIG (reference sequence). The CDR3 bases are TGTGCCTGGAGTATGCGAGGACAGCTCACAGATACGCAGTATTTT. It encodes CAWSMRGQLTDTQYF.

The chain employs TRBV24-1 and TRBJ2-5; 9 bases align to TRBD1. V lost 5 bases to trimming and J lost 1 base; unmatched junction nucleotides: 7. From germline, CDR1 is KGHDR and CDR2 SFDVKD. The CDR3 totals 16 residues. DNA for the CDR3: TGTGCCACCAGTGCCTCAGGGACAGGGTCCCAAGAGACCCAGTACTTC. As protein: CATSASGTGSQETQYF.

This chain connects TRBV3-1 (or the pseudogene TRBV3-2) to TRBJ2-7; 9 bases fit TRBD1. J was trimmed by 2 bases and V by 4 bases; bases with no gene match: 0. CDR1 is LGHDT, CDR2 YNNKEL, per germline (reference sequence). This CDR3 is 13 amino acids long. The CDR3 spells CASSRQGAYEQYF. The DNA for the CDR3 is TGTGCCAGCAGCCGACAGGGGGCCTACGAGCAGTACTTC.

This rearrangement joins TRBV24-1 to TRBJ1-2; no clear D gene. Trimming took off 0 bases at V and 6 bases at J, with 13 bases between the two ends. This CDR3 region has 15 residues. The germline V gene encodes CDR1 KGHDR and CDR2 SFDVKD. This chain's CDR3 is CATSDLSGKSDGYTF. DNA for the CDR3: TGTGCCACCAGTGATTTGTCGGGGAAGTCTGATGGCTACACCTTC.

The gene calls are TRBV5-1 and TRBJ2-5; TRBD1 is a possible D gene (6 bases). Trimming removed 0 bases at V and 2 bases at J, with 8 bases between. The length of the CDR3 is 14 residues. Per the germline V gene, CDR1 is SGHRS and CDR2 is YFSETQ. The CDR3 protein is CASSLVQGQETQYF. In nucleotides, the CDR3 is TGCGCCAGCAGCTTGGTCCAGGGGCAAGAGACCCAGTACTTC.

The J gene is TRBJ2-5, the V gene TRBV19, with D uncertain. Germline loops: CDR1 LNHDA, CDR2 SQIVND (reference sequence). Trimming cost V 3 bases and J 1 base, with 6 bases left between them. The CDR3 extends over 13 amino acids. CDR3 protein: CASSMNSQETQYF. DNA of the CDR3: TGTGCCAGTAGTATGAACTCCCAAGAGACCCAGTACTTC.

The chain carries TRBV5-1 and TRBJ1-1; possible D gene TRBD1, 5 bases. V shed 4 bases and J shed 3 bases, with 13 bases lying between them. CDR3 length: 14 amino acids. The germline V gene encodes CDR1 SGHRS and CDR2 YFSETQ. CDR3 amino acids: CASSLLDIYTEAFF. CDR3 bases: TGCGCCAGCAGCCTGCTGGACATTTACACTGAAGCTTTCTTT. The variable domain in full, completed from reference TRBV5-1 and TRBJ1-1, reads KAGVTQTPRYLIKTRGQQVTLSCSPISGHRSVSWYQQTPGQGLQFLFEYFSETQRNKGNFPGRFSGRQFSNSRSEMNVSTLELGDSALYLCASSLLDIYTEAFFGQGTRLTVV.

The chain joins TRBV18 to TRBJ2-1; D remains ambiguous. Between the trimmed V and J ends, which lost 6 bases and 3 bases, there was a span of 30 bases. The CDR3 covers 20 residues. CDR1 and CDR2 (germline): KGHSH, LQKENI. The CDR3 protein is CASSPQLGPGHPPRYNEQFF. CDR3 bases: TGTGCCAGCTCTCCTCAGTTAGGACCGGGCCACCCGCCACGCTACAATGAGCAGTTCTTC.

The chain employs TRBV27 and TRBJ1-5, with D maybe TRBD1 (5 bases). Trimming shortened V by 2 bases and J by 6 bases, and 11 bases separated the two germline ends. Per germline, CDR1 MNHEY and CDR2 SMNVEV (reference sequence). The CDR3 is 14 residues long. The CDR3 spells CASSLNWGAQPQHF. CDR3 in DNA: TGTGCCAGCAGTTTAAATTGGGGCGCTCAGCCCCAGCATTTT.

The chain joins TRBV6-6 to TRBJ1-6; 7 bases fit TRBD1. CDR1 and CDR2 (germline): MNHNY, SVGAGI (reference sequence). The length of the CDR3 is 15 residues. With 5 bases clipped from V and 3 bases from J, the junction kept 4 bases outside the gene matches. CDR3 DNA sequence: TGTGCCAGCAGTCCCGGGACAGTCTATAATTCACCCCTCCACTTT. Residues: CASSPGTVYNSPLHF.

This clone was recorded only once. The chain couples TRBV3-1 (or the pseudogene TRBV3-2) to TRBJ2-3, with 9 bases fitting TRBD2. Germline V gene lookup returns CDR1 LGHDT and CDR2 YNNKEL (reference sequence). The junction had 17 bases not matched to a gene; V was cut back by 4 bases and J by 6 bases. This CDR3 has 18 amino acids. The CDR3 nucleotides are TGTGCCAGCAGCCTCGGGCCAACTAGCGGGCGCGTTTCGGATACGCAGTATTTT. Translated: CASSLGPTSGRVSDTQYF.

The CDR3 DNA reads as TGTGCCAGCAGCGGAGCGGGAGGGCCAGATACGCAGTATTTT. Translated: CASSGAGGPDTQYF. The chain combines TRBV28 with TRBJ2-3; the match to TRBD2 covers 10 bases. The J segment lost 4 bases and the V segment lost 6 bases, leaving 4 bases of the junction unmatched. CDR1 is MDHEN and CDR2 is SYDVKM in the germline V gene. The CDR3 is 14 residues long.

This clone was recorded once. This rearrangement joins TRBV28 to TRBJ1-5, with a possible D match to TRBD1 (5 bases). The germline V gene encodes CDR1 MDHEN and CDR2 SYDVKM. V was pared by 10 bases and J by 4 bases, with 11 bases between. The CDR3 loop spans 12 amino acids. The CDR3 bases are TGTGCCATTCGGGACGGGAATCAGCCCCAGCATTTT. Its translation: CAIRDGNQPQHF. The whole variable domain, filled in from reference TRBV28 and TRBJ1-5, reads DVKVTQSSRYLVKRTGEKVFLECVQDMDHENMFWYRQDPGLGLRLIYFSYDVKMKEKGDIPEGYSVSREKKERFSLILESASTNQTSMYLCAIRDGNQPQHFGDGTRLSIL.

The V and J genes are TRBV11-3 and TRBJ2-1, with D possibly matching TRBD2 (5 bases). V lost 0 bases and J 4 bases, leaving 7 bases between the germline ends. CDR3 length: 14 amino acids. Germline CDR1 and CDR2: SGHNT and YENEEA. The CDR3 sequence is CASSLDQRYNEQFF. Here the CDR3 DNA reads TGTGCCAGCAGCTTAGATCAGCGGTACAATGAGCAGTTCTTC.

This chain connects TRBV28 to TRBJ2-2, with no clear D. CDR1 and CDR2 from the germline V gene are MDHEN and SYDVKM. V lost 4 bases and J lost 0, with 6 bases in between. This CDR3 is 14 amino acids long. DNA for the CDR3: TGTGCCAGCAGTTCAGGAGCGAACACCGGGGAGCTGTTTTTT. This sequence encodes CASSSGANTGELFF.

The rearrangement joins TRBV5-1 to TRBJ2-1; D is unresolved. Between the trimmed V and J ends, which lost 2 bases and 7 bases, there was a span of 13 bases. Germline V gives CDR1 SGHRS, CDR2 YFSETQ. The CDR3 is 14 residues long. As DNA, the CDR3 is TGCGCCAGCAGCTTAGGGCTACCGGGTAATGAGCAGTTCTTC. Translation: CASSLGLPGNEQFF.

The chain joins TRBV5-5 to TRBJ2-7; 12 positions match TRBD2. The CDR3 is made up of 16 amino acids. Trimming removed 4 bases from V and 6 bases from J; junction bases left unmatched: 11. CDR1 SGHKS and CDR2 YYEKEE come from the germline V gene (reference sequence). The CDR3 bases are TGTGCCAGCAGCCCGAGGCTAGCGGGAGGGCCTCGCGAGCAGTACTTC. Translating it yields CASSPRLAGGPREQYF.

The chain carries TRBV15 and TRBJ1-4, with D perhaps matching TRBD1 (5 bases). Germline V gene lookup returns CDR1 LNHNV and CDR2 YYDKDF (reference sequence). Trimming took 0 bases from V and 2 from J, leaving 10 bases between them. The CDR3 contains 16 residues. The DNA of the CDR3 is TGTGCCACCAGCAGAGATTTCAGGGCTACTAATGAAAAACTGTTTTTT. Its translation is CATSRDFRATNEKLFF.

This clone was counted only a few times. The J gene is TRBJ2-1, the V gene TRBV6-5, with TRBD2 as a possible D gene (5 bases). The CDR3 extends over 15 amino acids. Germline V lookup: CDR1 MNHEY, CDR2 SVGAGI. The ends were cut back, 8 bases at V and 10 bases at J, with 24 bases in the middle. The CDR3 nucleotides are TGTGCCAGCGGACTTGGGATTCCTGGAATCAACGAGCAGTTCTTC. Its translation is CASGLGIPGINEQFF.

The chain links TRBV19 to TRBJ2-5, with 8 bases matching TRBD1. V lost 3 bases and J lost 5; bases outside the gene matches: 8. The CDR3 totals 15 residues. Germline values: CDR1 LNHDA, CDR2 SQIVND (reference sequence). CDR3 amino acids: CASSISGGFAETQYF. CDR3 in DNA: TGTGCCAGTAGTATCTCAGGGGGCTTTGCGGAGACCCAGTACTTC.

The V call is TRBV29-1, the J call TRBJ2-1; 12 positions agree with TRBD2. V lost 6 bases, J lost 4 bases, and 10 bases stayed unmatched. Germline CDR1 is SQVTM and CDR2 is ANQGSEA. The CDR3 runs 16 residues. The CDR3 nucleotides are TGCAGCGTGCTCTCCGGGACTAGCGGGCTTTACAATGAGCAGTTCTTC. Translating it yields CSVLSGTSGLYNEQFF.

This chain connects TRBV27 to TRBJ1-5, with a possible D match to TRBD1 (5 bases). CDR1 MNHEY and CDR2 SMNVEV come from the germline V gene (reference sequence). The CDR3 extends over 17 amino acids. V was pared by 5 bases and J by 4 bases, with 21 bases between. This CDR3 is CASSPGGGRSGNQPQHF. In DNA, the CDR3 is TGTGCCAGCAGTCCCGGGGGAGGGAGGTCGGGGAATCAGCCCCAGCATTTT.

The genes are TRBV3-1 (or the pseudogene TRBV3-2) and TRBJ2-7; 11 bases align to TRBD1. J lost 5 bases, V lost 3 bases, and 3 bases had no gene match. Germline V CDR1 and CDR2: LGHDT, YNNKEL (reference sequence). This CDR3 spans 14 amino acids. CDR3 DNA: TGTGCCAGCAGCCAGGGGACAGGGGGGAACGAGCAGTACTTC. Translated: CASSQGTGGNEQYF.

The chain uses TRBV6-5 and TRBJ1-2; D perhaps matches TRBD1 (5 bases). Trimming took off 2 bases at V and 5 bases at J, with 15 bases between the two ends. This CDR3 has 15 residues. Germline CDR1 MNHEY, CDR2 SVGAGI. CDR3 sequence: CASSYDRDPTYGYTF. The CDR3 DNA reads as TGTGCCAGCAGTTACGACCGGGACCCAACGTATGGCTACACCTTC.